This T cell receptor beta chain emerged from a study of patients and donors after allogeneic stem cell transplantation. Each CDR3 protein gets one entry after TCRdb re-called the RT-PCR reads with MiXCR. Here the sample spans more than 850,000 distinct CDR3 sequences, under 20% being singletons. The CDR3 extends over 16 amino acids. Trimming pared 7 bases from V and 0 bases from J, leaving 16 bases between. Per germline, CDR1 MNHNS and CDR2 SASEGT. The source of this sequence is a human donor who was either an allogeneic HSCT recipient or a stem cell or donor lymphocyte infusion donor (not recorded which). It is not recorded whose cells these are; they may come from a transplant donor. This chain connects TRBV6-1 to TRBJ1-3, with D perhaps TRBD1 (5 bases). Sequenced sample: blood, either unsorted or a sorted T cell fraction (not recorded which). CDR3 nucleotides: TGTGCCAGCACTCTGTCTGGGGCCTACTCTGGAAACACCATATATTTT. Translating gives CASTLSGAYSGNTIYF.